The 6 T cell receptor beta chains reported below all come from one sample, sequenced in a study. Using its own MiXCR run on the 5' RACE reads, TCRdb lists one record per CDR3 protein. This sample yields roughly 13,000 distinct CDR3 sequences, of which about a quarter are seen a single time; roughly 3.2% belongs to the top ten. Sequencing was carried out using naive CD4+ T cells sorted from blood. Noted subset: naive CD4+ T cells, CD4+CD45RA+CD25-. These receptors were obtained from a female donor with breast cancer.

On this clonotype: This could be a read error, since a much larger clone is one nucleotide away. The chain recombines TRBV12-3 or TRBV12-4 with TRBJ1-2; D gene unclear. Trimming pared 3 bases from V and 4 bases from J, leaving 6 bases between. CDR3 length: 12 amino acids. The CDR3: CASSFTSYGYTF. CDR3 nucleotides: TGTGCCAGCAGTTTTACCAGCTATGGCTACACCTTC.

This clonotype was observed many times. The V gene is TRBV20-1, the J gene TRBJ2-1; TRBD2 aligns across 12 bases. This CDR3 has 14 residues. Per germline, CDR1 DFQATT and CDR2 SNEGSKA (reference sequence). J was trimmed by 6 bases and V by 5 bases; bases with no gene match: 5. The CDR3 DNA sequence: TGCAGTGCTCTAGCGGGAGGGCCTTTCAATGAGCAGTTCTTC. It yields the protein CSALAGGPFNEQFF.

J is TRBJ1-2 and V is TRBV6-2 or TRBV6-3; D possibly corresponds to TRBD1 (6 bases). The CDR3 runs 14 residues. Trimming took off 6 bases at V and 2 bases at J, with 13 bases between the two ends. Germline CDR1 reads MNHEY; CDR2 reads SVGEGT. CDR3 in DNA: TGTGCCAGCAGGTACACCCAGGGGAACTATGGCTACACCTTC. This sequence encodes CASRYTQGNYGYTF.

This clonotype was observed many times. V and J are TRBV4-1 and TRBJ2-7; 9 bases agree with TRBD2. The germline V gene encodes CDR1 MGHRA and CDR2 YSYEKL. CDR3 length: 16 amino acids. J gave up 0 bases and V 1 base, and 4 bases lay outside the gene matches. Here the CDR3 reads CASSQGSSGSSYEQYF. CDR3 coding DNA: TGCGCCAGCAGCCAAGGTAGTAGCGGGAGCTCCTACGAGCAGTACTTC.

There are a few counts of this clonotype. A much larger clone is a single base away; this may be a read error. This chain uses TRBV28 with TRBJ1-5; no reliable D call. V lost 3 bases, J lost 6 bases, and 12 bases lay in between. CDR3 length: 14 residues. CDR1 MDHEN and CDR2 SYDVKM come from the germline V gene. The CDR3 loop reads CASSLLGLGQPQHF. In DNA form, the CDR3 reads TGTGCCAGCAGTTTGTTAGGGCTAGGTCAGCCCCAGCATTTT.

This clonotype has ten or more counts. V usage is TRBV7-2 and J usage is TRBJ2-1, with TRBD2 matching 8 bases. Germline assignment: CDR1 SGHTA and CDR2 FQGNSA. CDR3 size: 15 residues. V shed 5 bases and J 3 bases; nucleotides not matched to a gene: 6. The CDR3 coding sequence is TGTGCCAGCAGCCTCCTAGCGGGCCGCTACAATGAGCAGTTCTTC. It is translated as CASSLLAGRYNEQFF.